This record covers a single TCR beta chain. Its matching antigen is unknown. This sample stems from a study of T cells after yellow fever vaccination. From the 5' RACE reads, TCRdb called clonotypes with MiXCR, one entry per CDR3 protein. The repertoire holds about 430,000 distinct CDR3 sequences, roughly 20% seen once, with roughly a sixth in the top ten. General study findings and limits: It was a weaker secondary response, yet one that peaked faster, at day 5 versus 15.

This CDR3 contains 15 residues. Germline loops: CDR1 SEHNR, CDR2 FQNEAQ (reference sequence). Trimming left V 5 bases short and J 1 base short, with 14 bases between. V and J are TRBV7-9 and TRBJ2-5, with D possibly being TRBD1 or TRBD2 (5 bases each). This sequence was found in a man between 18 and 29 years old who received the YFV17D yellow fever vaccine. Here the sequenced sample was PBMCs, taken before the yellow fever booster vaccination. DNA of the CDR3: TGTGCCAGCAGCCGAAGGCTGGGACCCCAAGAGACCCAGTACTTC. Amino acid sequence: CASSRRLGPQETQYF.